These 2 T cell receptor beta chains came from one sample sequenced in a study of shared clonotypes between healthy human individuals. Clones were sequenced by immunoSEQ multiplex PCR, and TCRdb holds only the in-frame ones, with some missing. Of some 1.5 million clones in the sample, 95% to 99% were seen once. Sequencing input: naive CD4+ T cells sorted from blood. The subset is: CD45RA+ positively selected. These receptors were taken from a man aged 25 to 40 in good health.

This clone was counted once. The rearrangement links TRBV7-9 to TRBJ1-2, with 7 positions matching TRBD1. The ends lost 6 bases at V and 4 bases at J; junction bases unmatched: 8. This CDR3 comprises 14 residues. CDR1 and CDR2 (germline): SEHNR, FQNEAQ (reference sequence). CDR3 sequence: CASSRGQAFYGYTF. The CDR3 region has the DNA TGTGCCAGCAGTCGCGGACAGGCGTTCTATGGCTACACCTTC.

Points on this clone: The junction departs from germline at one end; a sequencing error may be responsible. J is TRBJ2-3 and V is TRBV28; 13 nucleotides agree with TRBD2. This CDR3 contains 18 residues. Germline CDR1 is MDHEN and CDR2 is SYDVKM. Here the CDR3 DNA reads TGTGCCAGCAGTTTACCCAATCTCGGACTAGCGGGAGAGAAAAGGGCGTTTTTT. Translating gives CASSLPNLGLAGEKRAFF.